These 20 T cell receptor beta chains share one sample of origin, sequenced in a study of tumor and adjacent non-tumor tissue in lung cancer. TCRbeta libraries were built with three rounds of nested PCR, modified from ARM-PCR. TCRdb processed the multiplex PCR reads anew with MiXCR; each CDR3 protein has one entry. The table lists 100,000 to 150,000 distinct CDR3 sequences, roughly 67% of them singletons, with roughly 12% in the top ten. The template was RNA from unsorted bulk tissue. The sample taken for sequencing was lung tumor tissue. The source is a man aged 30 to 39 with non-small cell lung cancer.

Remarks on this clonotype: The germline gene is not matched at one end of the junction; a read error may be the cause. J is TRBJ2-2 and V is TRBV6-5; D possibly matches TRBD1 or TRBD2 (5 bases each). Germline V gives CDR1 MNHEY, CDR2 SVGAGI. The CDR3 is 12 amino acids. In nucleotides, the CDR3 is TGTACCAGCAGTTACTCGCTCAGGGAGCCGTTTTTT. Its translation is CTSSYSLREPFF.

For this clonotype: A much larger clonotype is one base distant, so this may be a read error. V is TRBV6-5 and J is TRBJ2-1; 8 bases map to TRBD2. The CDR3 length is 15 residues. CDR1 and CDR2 (germline): MNHEY, SVGAGI. DNA for the CDR3: TGTGCCAGCAGTTACACTAGCGGCTCCTACAGTGAGCAGTTCTTC. Protein sequence: CASSYTSGSYSEQFF.

The chain joins TRBV30 to TRBJ2-1, with 7 bases identical to TRBD2. CDR3 size: 13 residues. Germline V CDR1 and CDR2: GTSNPN, SVGIG (reference sequence). Trimming took 4 bases from V and 8 from J; bases not matched to a gene: 8. Written as DNA, the CDR3 is TGTGCCTGGAATAGCGAGCGGGGTTATGAGCAGTTCTTC. Protein sequence: CAWNSERGYEQFF.

Comments on this clonotype: An end of the junction does not agree with germline; a read error may underlie this. V and J are TRBV6-5 and TRBJ1-6; D call uncertain. Germline loops: CDR1 MNHEY, CDR2 SVGAGI. CDR3 length: 15 residues. The CDR3 DNA follows: TGTACCAGCAGTTACTCCGGCGGAAACAATTCACCCCTCCACTTT. Protein product: CTSSYSGGNNSPLHF.

DNA for the CDR3: TGTGCCAGCAGTTTATTTGGTCGACAGGGGTCGAAAAAACTGTTTTTT. This sequence encodes CASSLFGRQGSKKLFF. This chain links TRBV28 with TRBJ1-4; TRBD1 aligns across 8 bases. V gave up 1 base and J gave up 9 bases; unmatched junction bases: 10. Germline CDR1 and CDR2: MDHEN and SYDVKM. The CDR3 is 16 residues long. The whole variable domain, filled in from reference TRBV28 and TRBJ1-4, reads DVKVTQSSRYLVKRTGEKVFLECVQDMDHENMFWYRQDPGLGLRLIYFSYDVKMKEKGDIPEGYSVSREKKERFSLILESASTNQTSMYLCASSLFGRQGSKKLFFGSGTQLSVL.

Concerning this clonotype itself: Given a much more abundant clone one base away, this may be a read error. J is TRBJ2-5 and V is TRBV6-6; D possibly corresponds to TRBD1 (6 bases). Germline-derived CDR1 and CDR2 are MNHNY and SVGAGI (reference sequence). The CDR3 runs 15 residues. V dropped 4 bases and J dropped 5 bases, with 17 bases sitting between them. Here the CDR3 reads CASSSHGQRWETQYF. CDR3 sequence (DNA): TGTGCCAGCAGTTCCCACGGACAGAGGTGGGAGACCCAGTACTTC.

The rearrangement joins TRBV19 to TRBJ2-1; D is perhaps TRBD1 (6 bases). CDR3 length equals 13 residues. The germline gives CDR1 LNHDA, CDR2 SQIVND (reference sequence). Trimming cost V 5 bases and J 7 bases, with 12 bases left between them. In DNA, the CDR3 is TGTGCCAGTAGTTGGAATACAGGGAATGAGCAGTTCTTC. Amino acid sequence: CASSWNTGNEQFF.

There are many counts of this clonotype. This rearrangement joins TRBV11-2 to TRBJ2-1, with D possibly being TRBD2 (5 bases). Germline-derived CDR1 and CDR2 are SGHAT and FQNNGV. The CDR3 has 16 amino acids. Trimming removed 0 bases at V and 4 bases at J, with 13 bases between. CDR3 sequence: CASSLEGEVGYNEQFF. The CDR3 coding sequence is TGTGCCAGCAGCTTAGAGGGAGAAGTGGGTTACAATGAGCAGTTCTTC. Using reference TRBV11-2 and TRBJ2-1 for the parts outside the CDR3, the full variable domain is EAGVAQSPRYKIIEKRQSVAFWCNPISGHATLYWYQQILGQGPKLLIQFQNNGVVDDSQLPKDRFSAERLKGVDSTLKIQPAKLEDSAVYLCASSLEGEVGYNEQFFGPGTRLTVL.

This sequence joins TRBV11-2 and TRBJ1-2; tentatively, D is TRBD1 (6 bases). From germline, CDR1 is SGHAT and CDR2 FQNNGV. The CDR3 consists of 15 residues. Deletions cut 4 bases from V and 4 bases from J, with 16 bases between. CDR3 sequence reads: CASSSRTVGLYGYTF. Here the CDR3 DNA reads TGTGCCAGCAGCTCCCGGACAGTGGGACTCTATGGCTACACCTTC.

The sample holds one count of this clonotype. The V gene is TRBV7-9, the J gene TRBJ2-3; a possible D gene is TRBD2 (5 bases). Trimming took 0 bases from V and 1 from J, leaving 11 bases between them. Germline V gives CDR1 SEHNR, CDR2 FQNEAQ (reference sequence). CDR3 length equals 16 residues. The CDR3 protein is CASSLAASIRTDTQYF. CDR3 nucleotides: TGTGCCAGCAGCTTAGCGGCTAGCATCCGCACAGATACGCAGTATTTT.

Comment on this clonotype: A much larger clone lies one base from this, so it may be a read error. The genes are TRBV20-1 and TRBJ1-1; D gene uncertain. The CDR3 is made up of 14 amino acids. Trimming removed 1 base from V and 3 bases from J, with 12 bases in between. CDR1 is DFQATT and CDR2 is SNEGSKA in the germline V gene (reference sequence). The CDR3, as DNA: TGCAGTGCTAGAGGGGCGGGATTGGACACTGAAGCTTTCTTT. Protein product: CSARGAGLDTEAFF.

Details on this clonotype: The conserved final phenylalanine or tryptophan is absent from the CDR3, which likely points to a read error. This chain joins TRBV7-9 and TRBJ2-7; D may be TRBD1 (6 bases). Trimming cost V 5 bases and J 5 bases, with 16 bases left between them. This CDR3 is 14 amino acids long. The germline V gene has CDR1 SEHNR and CDR2 FQNEAQ (reference sequence). The CDR3 loop is CASSPRQVVDEQYY. CDR3 coding DNA: TGTGCCAGCAGCCCGAGACAGGTTGTAGACGAGCAGTACTAC.

Concerning this clonotype: This could be a read error, since a much larger clone is one nucleotide away. The J gene is TRBJ2-2, the V gene TRBV10-1, with 10 bases fitting TRBD1. This CDR3 is 13 amino acids long. Germline CDR1 WNHNN, CDR2 SYGVQD (reference sequence). CDR3 residues: CASGQGDIGEQFF. CDR3 in DNA: TGCGCCAGCGGACAGGGGGATATCGGGGAGCAGTTTTTT.

A remark on this clonotype: The junction shows a germline mismatch at one end, possibly a read error. The V gene is TRBV10-3, the J gene TRBJ1-1; D call uncertain. There are 13 residues in the CDR3. Germline V gene sequence: CDR1 ENHRY, CDR2 SYGVKD. This CDR3 is CAISESGFAEVFF. The CDR3 nucleotides read TGTGCAATCAGTGAGTCGGGGTTCGCTGAAGTTTTCTTT.

Details on this clonotype: A read error may explain this, as a much larger clone is one base away. The genes are TRBV6-2 or TRBV6-3 and TRBJ1-2; 7 bases are shared with TRBD1. Germline CDR1 reads MNHEY; CDR2 reads SVGEGT. After removal of 3 bases from V and 3 bases from J, the junction contained 7 bases not matched to a gene. The CDR3 is 15 amino acids. The CDR3: CASSYPHRGHYGYTF. CDR3 nucleotide sequence: TGTGCCAGCAGTTATCCGCACAGGGGCCACTATGGCTACACCTTC.

This clonotype was found a few times. An end of the junction does not agree with germline; a read error may underlie this. This sequence joins TRBV20-1 and TRBJ1-1; D ambiguous. This CDR3 contains 16 residues. Germline CDR1 is DFQATT and CDR2 is SNEGSKA (reference sequence). The CDR3 sequence is CSALRTGRVSNTEALF. DNA for the CDR3: TGCAGTGCTCTAAGGACGGGGAGGGTTTCAAACACTGAAGCTCTCTTT.

Points on this clonotype: This may arise from a read error, as a much more abundant clone is one base away. This chain links TRBV20-1 with TRBJ1-6; the D is unclear. The germline CDR1 and CDR2 sequences are DFQATT and SNEGSKA (reference sequence). This CDR3 contains 11 residues. CDR3: CIAREGSPLHF. Here the CDR3 DNA reads TGCATTGCTAGAGAGGGTTCACCCCTCCACTTT.

Of note for this clonotype: Mismatch with germline at one junction end may stem from a read error. Here the CDR3 DNA reads TGTGCCAGCAGCGGGCTGGGGGGGAGACACAATGACCAGTTCTTC. The encoded protein is CASSGLGGRHNDQFF. This rearrangement joins TRBV11-2 to TRBJ2-1; 7 positions agree with TRBD2. This CDR3 has 15 amino acids. Germline V lookup: CDR1 SGHAT, CDR2 FQNNGV.

Turning to this clonotype: The germline gene is not matched at one end of the junction; a read error may be the cause. The CDR3 DNA follows: TGCAGTACTAGGGACGCCGGAGGGGAGCTGTCTTTT. Translated, it gives CSTRDAGGELSF. The chain employs TRBV20-1 and TRBJ2-2, with D possibly matching TRBD2 (6 bases). This CDR3 has 12 residues. Germline V gives CDR1 DFQATT, CDR2 SNEGSKA (reference sequence).

This clonotype was observed once. V and J are TRBV7-9 and TRBJ2-2; weak D call: TRBD2 (5 bases). The ends were cut back, 3 bases at V and 13 bases at J, with 18 bases in the middle. Germline V gene lookup returns CDR1 SEHNR and CDR2 FQNEAQ (reference sequence). The CDR3 totals 14 residues. CDR3 loop: CASSLGWNTGGLFF. The CDR3 region has the DNA TGTGCCAGCAGCTTGGGCTGGAACACCGGAGGGCTGTTTTTT. The variable domain in full, completed from reference TRBV7-9 and TRBJ2-2, reads DTGVSQNPRHKITKRGQNVTFRCDPISEHNRLYWYRQTLGQGPEFLTYFQNEAQLEKSRLLSDRFSAERPKGSFSTLEIQRTEQGDSAMYLCASSLGWNTGGLFFGEGSRLTVL.